Listed here are 21 T cell receptor beta chains from one sample, sequenced in a study of blood T cell repertoires in COVID-19. The method was immunoSEQ multiplex PCR; TCRdb's version includes in-frame clones alone and lacks a portion of them. The sample carries 60,000 to 85,000 clones, roughly nine tenths recorded once. The sample taken for sequencing was peripheral blood. These receptors were obtained from a middle-aged man with COVID-19, enrolled during active disease.

The CDR3 region has the DNA TGTGCCAGCAGGACTCGGGGGGGCTCCTACAATGAGCAGTTCTTC. Protein: CASRTRGGSYNEQFF. J is TRBJ2-1 and V is TRBV5-6; 8 positions match TRBD2. Per germline, CDR1 SGHDT and CDR2 YYEEEE. The V gene end was trimmed by 5 bases and the J gene end by 0 bases; junction bases not matched to a gene: 4. The CDR3 has 15 residues.

The chain combines TRBV24-1 with TRBJ2-1; TRBD2 aligns across 16 bases. The CDR3 has 18 residues. Looked up from germline, CDR1 is KGHDR and CDR2 is SFDVKD. J lost 8 bases, V lost 3 bases, and 9 bases had no gene match. The CDR3 is CATSDPPGLAGGRDEQFF. In nucleotides, the CDR3 is TGTGCCACCAGTGATCCCCCGGGACTAGCGGGGGGGAGGGATGAGCAGTTCTTC.

The V gene is TRBV10-1, the J gene TRBJ1-6; a possible D gene is TRBD1 (5 bases). From germline, CDR1 is WNHNN and CDR2 SYGVQD (reference sequence). CDR3 length equals 13 residues. Trimming pared 7 bases from V and 9 bases from J, leaving 13 bases between. Here the CDR3 DNA reads TGCGCCAGCAAGAGGGACTTCGGTTCACCCCTCCACTTT. This encodes CASKRDFGSPLHF.

There are a few counts of this clone. The chain has TRBV10-2 and TRBJ2-5, with 8 bases fitting TRBD2. CDR1 and CDR2 from the germline V gene are WSHSY and SAAADI. The CDR3 runs to 18 residues. V shed 0 bases and J 2 bases; nucleotides not matched to a gene: 11. In nucleotides, the CDR3 is TGCGCCAGCAGTGAGTCGAAAGTTAGCGGGGAAATTCAAGAGACCCAGTACTTC. Amino acid sequence: CASSESKVSGEIQETQYF.

Only one count was recorded for this clone. The V gene is TRBV3-1 (or the pseudogene TRBV3-2), the J gene TRBJ1-2; 10 bases fit TRBD1. V lost 4 bases, J lost 4 bases, and 12 bases stayed unmatched. This CDR3 is built from 17 residues. CDR1 and CDR2 from the germline V gene are LGHDT and YNNKEL (reference sequence). The chain's CDR3 is CASSRTSGTGAIYGYTF. The CDR3 DNA is TGTGCCAGCAGCCGGACCTCCGGGACAGGGGCGATCTATGGCTACACCTTC.

The V gene is TRBV3-1 (or the pseudogene TRBV3-2), the J gene TRBJ1-4; D is possibly TRBD1 (5 bases). This CDR3 is 15 amino acids long. CDR1 and CDR2 from the germline V gene are LGHDT and YNNKEL (reference sequence). With 1 base removed from V and 0 bases from J, the gap between germline ends came to 6 bases. The CDR3 sequence: CASSQAGPTNEKLFF. CDR3 bases: TGTGCCAGCAGCCAAGCAGGGCCAACTAATGAAAAACTGTTTTTT.

The chain uses TRBV10-3 and TRBJ2-5; D is perhaps TRBD2 (5 bases). The V gene lost 6 bases and the J gene lost 1 base, with 15 bases spanning the gap. The CDR3 is made up of 15 amino acids. Germline V lookup: CDR1 ENHRY, CDR2 SYGVKD. The CDR3 sequence: CAISTGVATQETQYF. DNA for the CDR3: TGTGCCATCAGCACCGGGGTAGCGACCCAAGAGACCCAGTACTTC.

The chain is built from TRBV5-1 and TRBJ1-5, with D perhaps matching TRBD1 (5 bases). The CDR3 sequence is 14 residues long. The germline CDR1 and CDR2 sequences are SGHRS and YFSETQ. V was trimmed by 0 bases and J by 6 bases, leaving 10 bases between them. Here the CDR3 DNA reads TGCGCCAGCAGCTTGGGTGGGGGGAGTCAGCCCCAGCATTTT. Translated: CASSLGGGSQPQHF.

The chain employs TRBV10-3 and TRBJ2-7, with D uncertain. This CDR3 is 13 amino acids long. Germline-derived CDR1 and CDR2 are ENHRY and SYGVKD. Trimming removed 7 bases from V and 3 bases from J, with 13 bases in between. The CDR3 loop reads CAITQDNLYEQYF. CDR3 DNA sequence: TGTGCCATCACGCAGGATAATCTCTACGAGCAGTACTTC.

The chain links TRBV14 to TRBJ1-4; 7 bases fit TRBD1. The V and J ends lost 4 bases and 14 bases, in that order; junction bases with no gene match: 10. This CDR3 spans 13 amino acids. CDR1 SGHDN and CDR2 FVKESK come from the germline V gene. The CDR3 nucleotides are TGTGCCAGCAGCCTAGAAGGGGGCGCGGCGCTGTTTTTT. Its protein product is CASSLEGGAALFF.

The chain employs TRBV11-1 and TRBJ2-5, with 11 bases aligning to TRBD2. With V trimmed by 4 bases and J by 4 bases, 2 bases remained unmatched. The CDR3 spans 14 residues. Germline loops: CDR1 SGHAT, CDR2 FQDESV (reference sequence). The CDR3: CASSYSGGAETQYF. The CDR3 DNA follows: TGTGCCAGCAGCTATAGCGGGGGGGCAGAGACCCAGTACTTC.

This sequence joins TRBV30 and TRBJ2-1; the D gene is possibly TRBD1 (6 bases). Trimming took 1 base from V and 0 from J, leaving 10 bases between them. This CDR3 contains 15 residues. The germline gives CDR1 GTSNPN, CDR2 SVGIG (reference sequence). CDR3 residues: CAWSGDILSYNEQFF. CDR3 nucleotide sequence: TGTGCCTGGAGTGGGGACATTCTCTCCTACAATGAGCAGTTCTTC.

The V and J genes are TRBV6-5 and TRBJ2-1; possibly TRBD1 for D (5 bases). Germline loops: CDR1 MNHEY, CDR2 SVGAGI. Between the trimmed V and J ends, which lost 4 bases and 4 bases, there was a span of 8 bases. This CDR3 spans 13 amino acids. The CDR3 sequence is CASSSPGYNEQFF. As DNA, the CDR3 is TGTGCCAGCAGTTCTCCAGGGTACAATGAGCAGTTCTTC.

The chain couples TRBV7-9 to TRBJ2-5, with D possibly being TRBD2 (7 bases). The ends were cut back, 7 bases at V and 4 bases at J, with 16 bases in the middle. The CDR3 runs to 14 residues. Germline CDR1 reads SEHNR; CDR2 reads FQNEAQ (reference sequence). Written as DNA, the CDR3 is TGTGCCAGCATCCTAGGGGGGGCCGGAGAGACCCAGTACTTC. Its protein product is CASILGGAGETQYF.

The gene calls are TRBV30 and TRBJ1-4; 7 bases match TRBD1. With 7 bases clipped from V and 10 bases from J, the junction kept 9 bases outside the gene matches. Germline V CDR1 and CDR2: GTSNPN, SVGIG (reference sequence). This CDR3 comprises 12 residues. The CDR3 nucleotides read TGTGCCTCCAATGACAGGGTGGGAAAACTGTTTTTT. Its translation: CASNDRVGKLFF.

This clone appeared a single time. The CDR3, as DNA: TGTGCCTGGAGTGTACCAGACAGGGCGGGAACCGAGCAGTACTTC. It specifies CAWSVPDRAGTEQYF. The rearrangement links TRBV30 to TRBJ2-7; perhaps TRBD1 as D (7 bases). The CDR3 is 15 residues long. Germline CDR1 and CDR2: GTSNPN and SVGIG (reference sequence). The V gene lost 0 bases and the J gene lost 6 bases, with 18 bases spanning the gap.

The V and J genes are TRBV6-5 and TRBJ2-2, with 8 bases fitting TRBD2. This CDR3 is built from 15 residues. Germline V gene sequence: CDR1 MNHEY, CDR2 SVGAGI. V was clipped by 2 bases and J by 6 bases; unmatched bases: 5. CDR3 DNA: TGTGCCAGCAGTTACAGTAGCGGGGCCCCCGGGGAGCTGTTTTTT. This translates into CASSYSSGAPGELFF.

This sequence joins TRBV27 and TRBJ1-2, with no clear D. The CDR3 has 14 residues. The germline V gene has CDR1 MNHEY and CDR2 SMNVEV (reference sequence). V was cut by 0 bases and J by 4 bases, with 9 bases left in between. DNA of the CDR3: TGTGCCAGCAGTTTATCCTCGGGAGGCTATGGCTACACCTTC. This translates into CASSLSSGGYGYTF.

J is TRBJ1-2 and V is TRBV4-2; D is unclear. The V gene lost 0 bases and the J gene lost 7 bases, with 15 bases spanning the gap. In germline, CDR1 is LGHNA, CDR2 YNFKEQ. This CDR3 region has 15 residues. In DNA, the CDR3 is TGTGCCAGCAGCCAAGATCTGTTCGGGGTAGGTGGCTACACCTTC. Encoded protein: CASSQDLFGVGGYTF.

This rearrangement joins TRBV2 to TRBJ1-3; TRBD1 might be the D (5 bases). Germline V lookup: CDR1 SNHLY, CDR2 FYNNEI. V lost 5 bases to trimming and J lost 0 bases, with 8 bases between them. This CDR3 has 14 amino acids. The CDR3 region has the DNA TGTGCCAGCAGTATGACAGTCTCTGGAAACACCATATATTTT. This gives the protein CASSMTVSGNTIYF.

This chain uses TRBV30 with TRBJ2-3, with TRBD2 as a possible D gene (6 bases). Trimming cost V 3 bases and J 3 bases, with 19 bases left between them. CDR1 is GTSNPN and CDR2 is SVGIG in the germline V gene (reference sequence). The CDR3 spans 16 residues. CDR3 bases: TGTGCCTGGAGCCCCTCCCCGGGGGTTTCAACAGATACGCAGTATTTT. Amino acid sequence: CAWSPSPGVSTDTQYF.